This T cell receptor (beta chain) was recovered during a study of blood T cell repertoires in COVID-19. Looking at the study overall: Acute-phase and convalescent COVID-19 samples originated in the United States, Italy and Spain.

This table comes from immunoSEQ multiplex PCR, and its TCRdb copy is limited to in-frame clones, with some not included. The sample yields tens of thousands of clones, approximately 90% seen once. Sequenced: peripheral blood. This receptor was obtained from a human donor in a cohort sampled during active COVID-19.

CDR3 bases: TGTGCCATCAGTGAGACCGGACAGGGCGATGGCTACACCTTC. It specifies CAISETGQGDGYTF. The V call is TRBV10-3, the J call TRBJ1-2, with TRBD1 matching 8 bases. Germline CDR1 and CDR2: ENHRY and SYGVKD. Trimming took 2 bases from V and 6 from J; bases not matched to a gene: 5. The CDR3 loop spans 14 amino acids.